The T cell receptor (beta chain) described here comes from a study of T cells after posttransplantation cyclophosphamide. Broader study findings: Later blood repertoires were often dominated by clones from the donor CD8+ memory compartment. Blood and skin or GI T cell repertoires showed limited TRB overlap. Recipient CMV seropositivity and CMV reactivation strongly tracked TRB clonality.

TCRdb's table, derived via immunoSEQ multiplex PCR, lists solely in-frame clones and lacks some. The sample lists around 4,400 clones; approximately 80% were seen once. V was cut by 4 bases and J by 1 base, with 7 bases left in between. The CDR3 length is 13 residues. Germline CDR1 and CDR2: LGHNA and YSLEER. With respect to this clone: The antigen is undetermined.

Cyclophosphamide on days +3 and +4 followed busulfan-fludarabine conditioning and a marrow graft. V is TRBV4-3 and J is TRBJ2-5, with D possibly TRBD2 on 6 matching bases. This sequence was found in a male patient in his fifties who received an allogeneic stem cell transplant from an unrelated donor, was CMV-positive, and had acute GVHD only. Some T cells may originate from the graft donor. Sequenced material: PBMCs, taken approximately 30 days after a stem cell transplant with posttransplant cyclophosphamide. CDR3 loop: CASSRDSQETQYF. CDR3 nucleotide sequence: TGCGCCAGCAGCCGGGACTCCCAAGAGACCCAGTACTTC.